This T cell receptor beta chain was identified in a study of T-cell memory formation after mild COVID-19 (dated by TCRdb to the early 2020s). With regard to the full study: Most TCR sequence clusters were specific to one of the two donors. In a couple of donors, T-cell clones that expanded and contracted after mild COVID-19 were tracked by sequencing TCRalpha and TCRbeta repertoires over time. Two young, previously healthy adult volunteers made up the cohort, one male and one female.

A note on this clonotype: The antigen it recognizes is unknown. Base qualities are not recorded, but no much larger clone differs from it by a single base.

Ficoll-Paque density gradient centrifugation was the method used to isolate PBMCs. Sequencer: Illumina NovaSeq 6000. TCRalpha and TCRbeta cDNA libraries were constructed by 5'RACE with constant-segment primers, with sample barcodes and unique molecular identifiers being introduced. RNA was extracted from every sample with Trizol reagent. The libraries were amplified in two PCR steps, and the second step added a second sample barcode and Illumina TruSeq adapters. Sequencing of the libraries was done on an Illumina NovaSeq, producing 2 x 150 bp paired-end reads. The authors' pipeline ran thus. With migec v1.2.7, reads were demultiplexed and then collapsed into UMI-guided consensus sequences. Using mixcr v2.1.11, UMI consensuses were aligned to TRA and TRB V and J templates and then assembled into clonotypes. A clonotype was counted as expanded or contracted only when both edgeR and NoisET called the clonotype significant, with the noise models trained on biological replicates. For edgeR calls, the thresholds were a false discovery rate-adjusted p below 0.01 and a log2 fold-change of 1. As an exploratory analysis of dynamics, max-normalized trajectories of the 1000 most abundant clonotypes were examined by PCA with hierarchical clustering. Each responding clone was given a CD4 or CD8 phenotype based on the CD4+ and CD8+ repertoires, which had been sequenced separately. TCRdb passed the public sequencing reads through fastp at Q25 and MiXCR, retaining productive beta sequences. Rows with a matching CDR3 protein are joined into one entry that keeps the most common DNA and genes. TCRdb's processing, not the authors' own work, is the source of the V and J calls. The table for this sample lists some 310,000 distinct CDR3 sequences; less than 25% of them were counted only once. The top ten constitute around 23% of the sample.

General conclusions and limits of the study: The study included only a couple of mild cases, and larger cohorts that include severe cases with pre-infection samples were judged to be necessary. Some responding clones were detected in pre-infection memory, which suggested that pre-existing cross-reactive memory T cells had joined the SARS-CoV-2 response. SARS-CoV-2 specificity of the second-wave clones peaking on day 37 was not confirmed. Contracting CD4+ clones turned up mainly in the CM and EM memory subsets, whereas EMRA was where CD8+ clones were enriched. From day 15 to 85, contracting clones showed balanced CD4/CD8 phenotypes, whereas a second wave of clones that expanded from day 15 to 37 leaned towards CD4+.

The germline V gene yields SGHTA for CDR1 and FQGNSA for CDR2. V and J are truncated by 3 bases and 4 bases respectively, leaving an intervening sequence of 10 bases. The CDR3 measures 14 amino acids from cysteine to phenylalanine. The CDR3 DNA has 42 bases and is translated from base 1. The rearranged segments are TRBV7-2 and TRBJ2-1; TRBD2 could be the D gene, as 6 bases match. The sample taken for sequencing was PBMCs or a T cell subset sorted from them (not recorded which). The TCR originated in a man aged 18-30 years who had mild COVID-19 (a few samples of this study predate the infection). The sample titles of this study are shuffled in the database, so cell type and time point are left out; the donor was told from shared clones. The DNA is TGTGCCAGCAGCTTGCGCGGGGATTACAATGAGCAGTTCTTC. Its translation is CASSLRGDYNEQFF.